One T cell receptor (beta chain) is described in this entry. Its antigen remains unidentified. The sample belongs to a study of Ad26.COV2.S vaccination and SARS-CoV-2 variants. Indicated treatment: 15 to 20 received Ad26.COV2.S at low or high dose, single or two shots; several received placebo; per-sample allocation not given. Each sample was drawn 63 days after the first injection (of vaccine or placebo). Study-wide results and limits: Breadth of non-spike TCRs did not differ between vaccinees and placebo recipients.

Some clones are missing from TCRdb's copy, which holds only in-frame ones; the method was immunoSEQ multiplex PCR. The table records about 420,000 clones, 88% of them present only once. CDR3 size: 15 residues. The germline gives CDR1 SGHTA, CDR2 FQGNSA. Trimming cost V 2 bases and J 5 bases, with 14 bases left between them. This TCR was sampled from a person between 18 and 65 years old who received the Ad26.COV2.S COVID-19 vaccine or a placebo. V gene TRBV7-2 combines with J gene TRBJ2-3; D is ambiguous. The sequencing used peripheral blood, collected in a trial of Ad26.COV2.S vaccine versus placebo. The CDR3, as DNA: TGTGCCAGCAGCTTAACGTTCGGCTTGGGAGATACGCAGTATTTT. Its translation is CASSLTFGLGDTQYF. The full variable domain, completed using reference TRBV7-2 and TRBJ2-3, is GAGVSQSPSNKVTEKGKDVELRCDPISGHTALYWYRQSLGQGLEFLIYFQGNSAPDKSGLPSDRFSAERTGGSVSTLTIQRTQQEDSAVYLCASSLTFGLGDTQYFGPGTRLTVL.